This is a list of T cell receptor beta chains from one sample in a study of human T cells and chemical hapten exposure. TCRdb recomputed calls from the RACE reads with MiXCR, one row per CDR3 protein. The repertoire holds 150,000 to 200,000 distinct CDR3 sequences, with about a fifth as singletons. Material: whole blood, obtained in connection with sensitization to the hapten diphenylcyclopropenone (DPC). The receptors come from a woman aged 45-59 years with alopecia areata. Some clones in this sample may be carry-over from other donors' samples. CDR3s include the opening cysteine and the closing phenylalanine or tryptophan. D genes are given only for firm matches.

NA TRBJ2-1 TRBV5-6 CASIRDSQDSYNEQFF
TRBD1 TRBJ2-7 TRBV6-2/TRBV6-3 CASSYVTGGAEQYF
NA TRBJ1-1 TRBV7-9 CASSLEAWNTEAFF
NA TRBJ2-7 TRBV30 CAGSFGGGSYEQYF
NA TRBJ2-5 TRBV6-2/TRBV6-3 CASSYGASRMETQYF
NA TRBJ2-3 TRBV5-8 CASSLSGRESDTQYF
NA TRBJ2-4 TRBV3-1 CASSQREAIQYF
NA TRBJ2-7 TRBV6-6 CASSYMTRAREQYF
NA TRBJ2-3 TRBV6-2/TRBV6-3 CASSYWGSSTDTQYF
TRBD1 TRBJ1-1 TRBV11-2 CASSFEFTGGRSNTEAFF
NA TRBJ2-7 TRBV29-1 CSVGAGYSYEQYF
NA TRBJ2-1 TRBV12-5 CASALGPSAYNEQFF
TRBD1 TRBJ1-1 TRBV29-1 CSVGLQGAGTEAFF
NA TRBJ2-2 TRBV7-3 CASSLRSTTNTGELFF
NA TRBJ2-5 TRBV29-1 CSTPGPKIQETQYF
TRBD1 TRBJ1-5 TRBV5-5 CASSLEGGQGLSQPQHF
NA TRBJ1-5 TRBV28 CASSFNSNQPQHF
NA TRBJ2-3 TRBV5-1 CASPYPTDTQYF
NA TRBJ2-7 TRBV19 CASSPLKGGTYEQYF
NA TRBJ1-5 TRBV25-1 CASSEMGTNQPQHF
NA TRBJ2-7 TRBV21-1 CASSAKIEQYF
TRBD2 TRBJ2-3 TRBV5-5 CASSPMTSGRATDTQYF
TRBD1 TRBJ1-6 TRBV12-5 CASGLGQGPSPLHF
TRBD2 TRBJ2-2 TRBV25-1 CASSVGGRAGNTGELFF
NA TRBJ2-1 TRBV5-1 CASRGGAGHYNEQFF
NA TRBJ1-2 TRBV12-3/TRBV12-4 CASSLGGPGYGYTF
NA TRBJ1-4 TRBV27 CASSYRTDFTTNEKLFF
NA TRBJ2-7 TRBV2 CASTVTADYEQYF
NA TRBJ1-5 TRBV9 CASSVVDRHSNQPQHF
NA TRBJ2-1 TRBV29-1 CSVVRGVEQFF
NA TRBJ2-2 TRBV20-1 CSARARHHTGELFF
TRBD2 TRBJ2-1 TRBV7-9 CASSVTSRFDEQFF
TRBD2 TRBJ2-7 TRBV10-1 CASQERESYEQYF
TRBD2 TRBJ2-3 TRBV29-1 CSGAPLAGGGDTQYF
NA TRBJ1-2 TRBV2 CASRVTDSYYGYNF
NA TRBJ2-7 TRBV9 CASSGDPQGGEQYF
NA TRBJ1-1 TRBV27 CASSSPSRKTEAFF
NA TRBJ2-3 TRBV7-9 CASSLAVEDTQYF
NA TRBJ2-1 TRBV12-3/TRBV12-4 CASTFRVLGEQFF
NA TRBJ1-2 TRBV11-2 CASSLGIGQNYGYTF
NA TRBJ1-1 TRBV5-1 CASSLTRAGTRNTEAFF
NA TRBJ2-5 TRBV12-3/TRBV12-4 CASTKRYQETQYF